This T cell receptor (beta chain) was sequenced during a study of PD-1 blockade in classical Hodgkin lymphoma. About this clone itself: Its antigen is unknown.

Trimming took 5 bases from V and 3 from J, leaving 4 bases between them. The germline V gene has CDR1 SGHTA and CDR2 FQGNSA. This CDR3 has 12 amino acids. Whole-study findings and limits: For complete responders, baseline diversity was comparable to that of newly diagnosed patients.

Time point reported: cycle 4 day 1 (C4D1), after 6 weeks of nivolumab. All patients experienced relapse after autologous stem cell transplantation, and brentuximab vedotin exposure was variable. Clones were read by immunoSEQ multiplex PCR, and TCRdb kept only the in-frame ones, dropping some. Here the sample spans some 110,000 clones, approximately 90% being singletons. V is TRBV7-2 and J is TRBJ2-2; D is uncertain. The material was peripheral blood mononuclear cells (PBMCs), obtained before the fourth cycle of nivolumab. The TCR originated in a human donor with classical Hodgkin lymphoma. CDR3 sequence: CASSPYTGELFF. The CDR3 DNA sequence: TGTGCCAGCAGCCCCTACACCGGGGAGCTGTTTTTT.